Presented here are 9 T cell receptor beta chains from one specimen sequenced in a study of early T cells in non-severe SARS-CoV-2 infection (TCRdb year 2021). Receptor libraries were prepared by 5' RACE. The data were produced on a NextSeq 500. TCRdb redid the processing of the public reads, applying fastp at Q25 and MiXCR, and retained in-frame beta chains. Records with the same CDR3 protein are collapsed into one entry carrying the most frequent genes and DNA. Counted in this sample were about 70,000 distinct CDR3 sequences; around 12% of them appeared once. Together, the top ten hold 15% to 19% of the sample. The sample was whole blood, taken at baseline. The source of these receptors is an adult who was a healthcare worker with PCR-confirmed SARS-CoV-2 infection or an uninfected control (not recorded which). The donor label of this sample is uncertain.

This clonotype was seen many times. The CDR3 is CSVEDLNEQFF. The CDR3 coding sequence is TGCAGCGTTGAAGATCTTAATGAGCAGTTCTTC. The chain recombines TRBV29-1 with TRBJ2-1; D call uncertain. Per the germline V gene, CDR1 is SQVTM and CDR2 is ANQGSEA. Trimming removed 0 bases at V and 7 bases at J, with 4 bases between. This CDR3 region has 11 residues.

The chain has TRBV7-8 and TRBJ2-7, with D perhaps matching TRBD1 (6 bases). Trimming pared 5 bases from V and 0 bases from J, leaving 8 bases between. Per germline, CDR1 SGHVS and CDR2 FQNEAQ. This CDR3 contains 13 residues. CDR3 sequence (DNA): TGTGCCAGCAGCCGGACAGCCTCCTACGAGCAGTACTTC. It yields the protein CASSRTASYEQYF.

The chain joins TRBV5-1 to TRBJ2-3, with 7 bases identical to TRBD1. This CDR3 has 15 residues. V trimming: 4 bases; J trimming: 4 bases; junction bases outside the gene matches: 9. Looked up from germline, CDR1 is SGHRS and CDR2 is YFSETQ. In DNA, the CDR3 is TGCGCCAGCAGCCCTGCGAGGGACAGTTCAGATACGCAGTATTTT. Protein product: CASSPARDSSDTQYF.

This clonotype has more than one count but fewer than ten. This chain uses TRBV19 with TRBJ2-1; D is perhaps TRBD1 (5 bases). Germline V gene data show CDR1 as LNHDA and CDR2 as SQIVND (reference sequence). The CDR3 totals 15 residues. With 3 bases removed from V and 0 bases from J, the gap between germline ends came to 9 bases. CDR3 amino acids: CASSIGHLSYNEQFF. In nucleotides, the CDR3 is TGTGCCAGTAGTATTGGACACCTCTCCTACAATGAGCAGTTCTTC. The complete variable domain, with remaining parts taken from reference TRBV19 and TRBJ2-1, reads DGGITQSPKYLFRKEGQNVTLSCEQNLNHDAMYWYRQDPGQGLRLIYYSQIVNDFQKGDIAEGYSVSREKKESFPLTVTSAQKNPTAFYLCASSIGHLSYNEQFFGPGTRLTVL.

This CDR3 is CATSDPNDGNTIYF. The CDR3 DNA reads as TGTGCCACCAGTGACCCCAACGATGGAAACACCATATATTTT. V gene TRBV24-1 combines with J gene TRBJ1-3; D is undetermined. V was pared by 4 bases and J by 3 bases, with 9 bases between. The CDR3 loop spans 14 amino acids. Germline CDR1 is KGHDR and CDR2 is SFDVKD.

This clonotype was seen ten or more times. At one end the junction does not follow the germline gene, possibly because of a read error. The V and J genes are TRBV4-3 and TRBJ2-7; D is uncertain. The germline V gene encodes CDR1 LGHNA and CDR2 YSLEER. The CDR3 consists of 13 residues. CDR3 sequence (DNA): TGCGCCAGCAGCCAAGATCCCTATTCGGGTACGAACTTC. Amino acids: CASSQDPYSGTNF.

This clonotype was observed a few times. CDR3: CSPGSGSTDTQYF. CDR3 coding DNA: TGCAGCCCGGGCAGCGGGAGCACAGATACGCAGTATTTT. This chain uses TRBV29-1 with TRBJ2-3; possibly TRBD2 for D (6 bases). CDR1 is SQVTM, CDR2 ANQGSEA, per germline. V lost 8 bases to trimming and J lost 0 bases, with 12 bases between them. CDR3 length equals 13 residues.

This clonotype was seen ten or more times. The chain has TRBV7-2 and TRBJ1-2, with D perhaps TRBD1 (5 bases). The CDR3 is 15 residues long. Trimming left V 0 bases short and J 3 bases short, with 11 bases between. The germline gives CDR1 SGHTA, CDR2 FQGNSA. CDR3 in amino acids: CASSLAQGPHYGYTF. For the CDR3, the DNA is TGTGCCAGCAGCTTAGCCCAGGGCCCTCACTATGGCTACACCTTC.

This clonotype came up a few times. V is TRBV28 and J is TRBJ2-3; D unresolved. CDR1 MDHEN and CDR2 SYDVKM come from the germline V gene. V was pared by 8 bases and J by 2 bases, with 17 bases between. The CDR3 has 15 amino acids. CDR3 sequence reads: CASVPGTWATDTQYF. The CDR3 nucleotides are TGTGCCAGCGTTCCGGGCACGTGGGCCACAGATACGCAGTATTTT.